These T cell receptor beta chains were read from a single sample in a study of blood T cells in healthy people across ages. Using its own MiXCR run on the 5' RACE reads, TCRdb lists one record per CDR3 protein. The sample has 1.5 million to 2 million distinct CDR3 sequences; 28% are singletons. The sequenced sample was blood. The receptors derive from a woman between 25 and 40 years old in good health. CDR3s include the opening cysteine and the closing phenylalanine or tryptophan.

j_call v_call cdr3_aa
TRBJ2-1 TRBV5-4 CASSRRGGFRHEQFF
TRBJ2-1 TRBV6-1 CASSSASGSSNGNEQFF
TRBJ2-1 TRBV29-1 CSAPTQIGRETNEQFF
TRBJ2-1 TRBV6-6 CASSYDVSYNEQFF
TRBJ2-7 TRBV6-2/TRBV6-3 CASSYPGLYYEQYF
TRBJ2-1 TRBV7-6 CASSSGTGAPRNEQFF
TRBJ2-2 TRBV5-1 CASSNTGGLNTGELFF
TRBJ2-1 TRBV24-1 CASRGPRTSSYNEQFF
TRBJ1-2 TRBV2 CAQTVGTEGPRGYTF
TRBJ2-1 TRBV24-1 CATSPGVAGGKGYEQFF
TRBJ2-7 TRBV3-1 CASSQDYSGYEQYF
TRBJ1-2 TRBV12-3/TRBV12-4 CASSTGPSRYGYTF
TRBJ2-7 TRBV6-5 CASRAGGTYEQYF